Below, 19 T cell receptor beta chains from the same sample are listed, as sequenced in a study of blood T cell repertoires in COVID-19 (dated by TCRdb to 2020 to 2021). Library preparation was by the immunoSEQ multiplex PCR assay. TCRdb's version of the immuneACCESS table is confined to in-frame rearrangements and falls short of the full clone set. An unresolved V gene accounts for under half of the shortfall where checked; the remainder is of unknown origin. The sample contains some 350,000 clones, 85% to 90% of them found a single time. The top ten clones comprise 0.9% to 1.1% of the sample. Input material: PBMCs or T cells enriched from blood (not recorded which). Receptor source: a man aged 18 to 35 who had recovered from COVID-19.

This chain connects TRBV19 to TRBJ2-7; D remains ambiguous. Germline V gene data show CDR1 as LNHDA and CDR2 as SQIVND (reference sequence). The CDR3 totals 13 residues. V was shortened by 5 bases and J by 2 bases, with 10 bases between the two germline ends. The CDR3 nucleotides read TGTGCCAGTAGTGGCAGGCTAACCTACGAGCAGTACTTC. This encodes CASSGRLTYEQYF.

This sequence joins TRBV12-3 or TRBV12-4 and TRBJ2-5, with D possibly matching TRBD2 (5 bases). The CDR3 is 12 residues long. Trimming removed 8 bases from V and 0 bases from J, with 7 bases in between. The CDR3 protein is CASSGNQETQYF. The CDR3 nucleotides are TGTGCCAGCTCGGGGAACCAAGAGACCCAGTACTTC.

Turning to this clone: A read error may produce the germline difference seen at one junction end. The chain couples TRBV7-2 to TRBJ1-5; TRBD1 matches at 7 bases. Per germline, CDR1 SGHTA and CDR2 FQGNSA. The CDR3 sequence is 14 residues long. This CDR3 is CASSSTGDNKPQHF. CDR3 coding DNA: TGTGCCAGCAGCTCCACAGGGGACAATAAGCCCCAGCATTTT.

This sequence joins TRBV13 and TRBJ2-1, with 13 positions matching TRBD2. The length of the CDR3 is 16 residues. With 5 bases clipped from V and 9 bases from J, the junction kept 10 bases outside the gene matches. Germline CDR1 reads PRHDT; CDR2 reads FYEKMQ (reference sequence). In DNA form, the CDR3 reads TGTGCCAGCAGCCCTCCTACTAGCGGGGGGGCTTCTGAGCAGTTCTTC. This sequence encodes CASSPPTSGGASEQFF.

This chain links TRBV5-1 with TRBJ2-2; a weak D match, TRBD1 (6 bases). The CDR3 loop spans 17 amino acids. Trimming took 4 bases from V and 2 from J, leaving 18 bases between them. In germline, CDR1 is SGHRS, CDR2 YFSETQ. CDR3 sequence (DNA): TGCGCCAGCAGCCCTTTCGCAGGGGCCCGAAACACCGGGGAGCTGTTTTTT. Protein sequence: CASSPFAGARNTGELFF.

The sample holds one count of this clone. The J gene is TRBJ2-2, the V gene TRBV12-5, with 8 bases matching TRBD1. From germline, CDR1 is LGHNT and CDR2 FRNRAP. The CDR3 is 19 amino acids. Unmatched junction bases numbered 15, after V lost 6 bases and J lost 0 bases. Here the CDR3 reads CASGLWTGMGFTNTGELFF. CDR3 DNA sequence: TGTGCTAGTGGACTCTGGACAGGGATGGGGTTTACGAACACCGGGGAGCTGTTTTTT.

CDR3 sequence (DNA): TGTGCCAGCAGTCCGAGAGAGACCCAGTACTTC. It encodes CASSPRETQYF. This chain joins TRBV6-2 or TRBV6-3 and TRBJ2-5; D gene ambiguous. With 5 bases removed from V and 4 bases from J, the gap between germline ends came to 5 bases. CDR3 length: 11 residues. Germline V CDR1 and CDR2: MNHEY, SVGEGT.

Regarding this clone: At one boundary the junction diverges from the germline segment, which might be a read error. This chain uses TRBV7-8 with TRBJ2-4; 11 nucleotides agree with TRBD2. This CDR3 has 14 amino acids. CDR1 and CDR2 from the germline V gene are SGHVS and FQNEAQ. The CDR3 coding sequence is TGTGCCAGCAGCATAGCGGGGGGGCCGTACATTCAGTACTTC. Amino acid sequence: CASSIAGGPYIQYF.

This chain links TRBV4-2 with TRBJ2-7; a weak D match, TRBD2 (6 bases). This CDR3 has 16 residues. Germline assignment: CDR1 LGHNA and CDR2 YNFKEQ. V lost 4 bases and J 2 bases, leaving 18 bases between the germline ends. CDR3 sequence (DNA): TGTGCCAGCAGCCCCCGACTAGAAACCGTTACCTACGAGCAGTACTTC. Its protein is CASSPRLETVTYEQYF.

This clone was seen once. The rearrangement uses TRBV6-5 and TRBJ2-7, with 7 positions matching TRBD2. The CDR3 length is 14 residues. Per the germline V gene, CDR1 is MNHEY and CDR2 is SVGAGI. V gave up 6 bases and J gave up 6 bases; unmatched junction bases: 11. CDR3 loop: CASRPRVGEGEQYF. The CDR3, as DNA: TGTGCCAGCAGACCCCGCGTGGGGGAGGGCGAGCAGTACTTC.

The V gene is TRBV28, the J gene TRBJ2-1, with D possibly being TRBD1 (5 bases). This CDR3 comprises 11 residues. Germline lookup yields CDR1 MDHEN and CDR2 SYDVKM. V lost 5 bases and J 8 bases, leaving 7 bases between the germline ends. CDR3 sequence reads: CASSRGDEQFF. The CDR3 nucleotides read TGTGCCAGCAGTAGGGGTGATGAGCAGTTCTTC.

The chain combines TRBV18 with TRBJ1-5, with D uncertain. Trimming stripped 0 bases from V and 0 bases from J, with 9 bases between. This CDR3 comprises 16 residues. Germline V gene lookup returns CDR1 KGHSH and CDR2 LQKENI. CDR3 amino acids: CASSPPGGYSNQPQHF. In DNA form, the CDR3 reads TGTGCCAGCTCACCACCGGGAGGGTATAGCAATCAGCCCCAGCATTTT. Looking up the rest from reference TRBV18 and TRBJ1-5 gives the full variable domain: NAGVMQNPRHLVRRRGQEARLRCSPMKGHSHVYWYRQLPEEGLKFMVYLQKENIIDESGMPKERFSAEFPKEGPSILRIQQVVRGDSAAYFCASSPPGGYSNQPQHFGDGTRLSIL.

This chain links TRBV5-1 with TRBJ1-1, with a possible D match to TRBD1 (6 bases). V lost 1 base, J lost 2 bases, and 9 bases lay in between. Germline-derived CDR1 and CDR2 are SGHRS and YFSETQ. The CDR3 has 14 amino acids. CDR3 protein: CASSLRQDNTEAFF. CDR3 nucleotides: TGCGCCAGCAGCTTGAGACAGGACAACACTGAAGCTTTCTTT.

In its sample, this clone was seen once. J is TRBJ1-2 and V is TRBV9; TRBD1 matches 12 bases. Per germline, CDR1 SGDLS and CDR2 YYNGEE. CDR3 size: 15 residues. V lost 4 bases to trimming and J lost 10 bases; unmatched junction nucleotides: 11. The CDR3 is CASSIRMGQGADYTF. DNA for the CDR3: TGTGCCAGCAGCATCCGCATGGGACAGGGGGCCGACTACACCTTC.

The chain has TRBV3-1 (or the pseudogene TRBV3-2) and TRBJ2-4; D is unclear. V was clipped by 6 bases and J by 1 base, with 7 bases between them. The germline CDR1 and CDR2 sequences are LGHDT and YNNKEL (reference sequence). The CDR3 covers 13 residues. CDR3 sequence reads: CASRAGAKNIQYF. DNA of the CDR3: TGTGCCAGCAGGGCCGGGGCCAAAAACATTCAGTACTTC.

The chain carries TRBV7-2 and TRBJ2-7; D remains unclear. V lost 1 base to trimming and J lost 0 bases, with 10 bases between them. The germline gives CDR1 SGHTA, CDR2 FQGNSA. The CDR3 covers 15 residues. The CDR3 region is CASSLVAASSYEQYF. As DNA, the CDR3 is TGTGCCAGCAGCTTAGTCGCGGCGAGCTCCTACGAGCAGTACTTC.

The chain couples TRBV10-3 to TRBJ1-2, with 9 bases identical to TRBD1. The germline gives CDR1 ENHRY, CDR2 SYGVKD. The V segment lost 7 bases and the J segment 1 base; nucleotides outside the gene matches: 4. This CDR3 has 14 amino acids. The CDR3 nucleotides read TGTGCCATCACCCCGGGACAGGGTAACTATGGCTACACCTTC. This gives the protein CAITPGQGNYGYTF.

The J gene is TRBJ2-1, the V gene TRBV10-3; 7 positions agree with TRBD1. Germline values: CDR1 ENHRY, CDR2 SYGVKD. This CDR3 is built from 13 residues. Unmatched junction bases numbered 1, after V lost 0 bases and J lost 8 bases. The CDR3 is CAISESGGHEQFF. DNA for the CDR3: TGTGCCATCAGTGAGTCAGGGGGCCATGAGCAGTTCTTC.

CDR3 DNA: TGTGCCAGCAGCTTAGCTAGGGGAATCTCCTACGAGCAGTACTTC. It is translated as CASSLARGISYEQYF. The chain recombines TRBV7-9 with TRBJ2-7; D might be TRBD1 (5 bases). This CDR3 has 15 residues. Trimming removed 0 bases from V and 0 bases from J, with 9 bases in between. Germline V gene sequence: CDR1 SEHNR, CDR2 FQNEAQ (reference sequence).